A selection of T cell receptor beta chains follows, all from one sample in a study of shared clonotypes between healthy human individuals. Assay: immunoSEQ multiplex PCR; the TCRdb copy retains only in-frame clones and omits some. The sample consists of under 600,000 clones, just over 75% of them appearing once. The sequencing sample was made of PBMCs. These receptors all come from a woman between 40 and 50 years old in good health. Some clones in this sample may be carry-over from other donors' samples. Each CDR3 is given with its conserved first and last residue. A D gene is named only where the DNA matches it firmly. Clone size is not always given. Where it is, it says once, few, many or a class for expanded clones.

>TRBJ1-2|.|TRBV27|TRBD1
TGTGCCAGCAGTACCACCGGGACAGGTCTTGGGAGCTATGGCTACACCTTC
CASSTTGTGLGSYGYTF
>TRBJ1-1|.|TRBV28|.
TGTGCCAGCAGCCTCAAATGGGGTGACACTGAAGCTTTCTTT
CASSLKWGDTEAFF
>TRBJ1-2|.|TRBV2|.
TGTGCCACACAAGGACAGATCTATGGCTACACCTTC
CATQGQIYGYTF
>TRBJ2-7|few|TRBV5-1|.
TGCGCCAGCAGCTTGGCCTTAGAGGGAGAGCAGTACTTC
CASSLALEGEQYF
>TRBJ2-5|.|TRBV11-1|.
TGTGCCAGCAGTCATCCGGGACTCCGGCAGGAGGCCCAGTACTTC
CASSHPGLRQEAQYF
>TRBJ2-7|.|TRBV4-2|TRBD2
TGTGCCAGCAGCCAAGCTGCGACTAGCGGGGCCTACGAGCAGTACTTC
CASSQAATSGAYEQYF
>TRBJ1-5|.|TRBV23-1|.
TGCGCCAGCAGTCGCTGGATGGGACTTCGACAGCCCCAGCATTTT
CASSRWMGLRQPQHF
>TRBJ2-5|.|TRBV29-1|.
TGCAGCGTTGATCGGGCTAGGGGTAAAGAGACCCAGTACTTC
CSVDRARGKETQYF
>TRBJ2-7|once|TRBV4-1|TRBD1
TGCGCCAGCAGCCCGCGACAGGGAGTACGCTACGAGCAGTACTTC
CASSPRQGVRYEQYF
>TRBJ1-1|.|TRBV5-8|.
TGTGCCAGCAGCTTGGCCGGACAGATAAACACTGAAGCTTTCTTT
CASSLAGQINTEAFF
>TRBJ1-5|.|TRBV2|.
TGTGCCACCAACAGCAATAGCAATCAGCCCCAGCATTTT
CATNSNSNQPQHF
>TRBJ2-7|many|TRBV10-2|TRBD1
TGCGCCAGCAGTGACCCCTCCGGGACAGGGTCCTACGAGCAGTACTTC
CASSDPSGTGSYEQYF
>TRBJ2-7|.|TRBV15|.
TGTGCCACCAGCAGGGGCCGAGGGTCTACGGGGCAGTACTTC
CATSRGRGSTGQYF
>TRBJ2-1|.|TRBV6-5|.
TGTGCCAGCACACCACCGGGAGTGGATTACAATGAGCAGTTCTTC
CASTPPGVDYNEQFF
>TRBJ1-1|.|TRBV11-3|.
TGTGCCAGCAGCTTGACACTTAACACTGAAGCTTTCTTT
CASSLTLNTEAFF
>TRBJ1-5|.|TRBV30|TRBD1
TGTGCCTGGGGGACAGGGAATCAGCCCCAGCATTTT
CAWGTGNQPQHF
>TRBJ1-5|.|TRBV30|.
TGTGCCTGGAGCTTTAAGGGTTTTCAGCCCCAGCATTTT
CAWSFKGFQPQHF
>TRBJ1-1|.|TRBV28|.
TGTGCCAGCAGTCTTCTATTAATCCCCGAGACTCACACTGAAGCTTTCTTT
CASSLLLIPETHTEAFF
>TRBJ2-2|.|TRBV7-3|.
TGTGCCAGCAAGGGTAACGCCAACACCGGGGAGCTGTTTTTT
CASKGNANTGELFF
>TRBJ2-6|.|TRBV5-4|.
TGTGCCGGCAGCCCAAACCTACCCCACATCAGCCATTCTGGGGCCAACGTCCTGACTTTC
CAGSPNLPHISHSGANVLTF
>TRBJ2-1|once|TRBV7-7|TRBD1
TGTGCTAGCAGTTCCGGGACAGGGTTGTACAATGAGCAGTTCTTC
CASSSGTGLYNEQFF
>TRBJ1-3|.|TRBV4-2|.
TGTGCCAGCAGCCAAGATGAGACCTCTGGAAACACCATATATTTT
CASSQDETSGNTIYF